The next 4 T cell receptor beta chains were all read from a single sample in a study of tumor and adjacent non-tumor tissue in lung cancer. TCRbeta libraries were built with three rounds of nested PCR, modified from ARM-PCR. One entry per CDR3 protein, called by TCRdb with MiXCR from the multiplex PCR reads. The sample yields approximately 65,000 distinct CDR3 sequences, 60% seen once. RNA was extracted from bulk tissue without any cell sorting. Sample: lung tumor tissue. The receptors shown here come from a man aged 45-65 years with non-small cell lung cancer.

This sequence joins TRBV18 and TRBJ2-3; 9 bases are shared with TRBD1. The ends lost 8 bases at V and 6 bases at J; junction bases unmatched: 9. This CDR3 region has 14 residues. Germline CDR1 is KGHSH and CDR2 is LQKENI. CDR3 sequence: CASGPGQGQDTQYF. As DNA, the CDR3 is TGTGCCAGCGGGCCGGGACAGGGTCAGGATACGCAGTATTTT.

This chain connects TRBV7-9 to TRBJ2-3; 10 bases line up with TRBD1. This CDR3 has 16 residues. Per the germline V gene, CDR1 is SEHNR and CDR2 is FQNEAQ (reference sequence). V was clipped by 4 bases and J by 2 bases; unmatched bases: 6. The CDR3 region has the DNA TGTGCCAGCAGCTCCACCGGGACAGGGGTCACAGATACGCAGTATTTT. It encodes CASSSTGTGVTDTQYF.

About this clonotype: A single base separates this from a much larger clone, so it may be a read error. The chain has TRBV20-1 and TRBJ2-3, with 12 bases matching TRBD1. CDR3 size: 14 residues. V shed 4 bases and J 7 bases; nucleotides not matched to a gene: 6. Germline V gene lookup returns CDR1 DFQATT and CDR2 SNEGSKA (reference sequence). This chain's CDR3 is CSATPGQGANTQYF. The DNA for the CDR3 is TGCAGTGCTACACCGGGACAGGGGGCTAATACGCAGTATTTT.

The genes are TRBV7-9 and TRBJ1-1, with a possible D match to TRBD1 (5 bases). The germline V gene has CDR1 SEHNR and CDR2 FQNEAQ (reference sequence). CDR3 length equals 14 residues. The V end was cut by 5 bases, the J end by 0 bases, with 10 bases between. The DNA for the CDR3 is TGTGCCAGCAGCCCCCGGGGCCTGAACACTGAAGCTTTCTTT. Translating gives CASSPRGLNTEAFF.